The rows below give T cell receptor beta chains drawn from one sample of a study of molecular identifiers for immune sequencing clone quantification. TCRdb reprocessed the PCR reads via MiXCR and lists one record per CDR3 protein. This sample yields approximately 100,000 distinct CDR3 sequences, of which 36% are seen a single time; 4% to 5% belongs to the top ten. The sequenced sample was naive CD8+ T cells from blood, with Jurkat cell RNA spiked in. The receptor source for this set is a human donor in good health. Some libraries in this study had Jurkat cell RNA spiked in. Both conserved end residues are part of each CDR3. A D gene is named only where the DNA matches it firmly. The listing skips clone size in some rows; elsewhere it reads once, few, many or a size class.

>.|many|TRBJ2-5|TRBV25-1
TGTGCCAGCAGTGAATTGGACAGTAAAGAGACCCAGTACTTC
CASSELDSKETQYF
>TRBD2|few|TRBJ2-7|TRBV2
TGTGCCAGCAGGTCTACTAGCGGGAGCTCCTACGAGCAGTACTTC
CASRSTSGSSYEQYF
>TRBD2|many|TRBJ2-3|TRBV4-2
TGTGCCAGCAGCAATCTGCAGCGGGAGATGACAGATACGCAGTATTTT
CASSNLQREMTDTQYF
>TRBD1|many|TRBJ2-3|TRBV24-1
TGTGCCACCAGTGTGGGACAGGGTCCAGCCACAGATACGCAGTATTTT
CATSVGQGPATDTQYF
>TRBD1|.|TRBJ2-2|TRBV28
TGTGCCGGCAGGTCCGGGACAGAGAACACCGGGGAGCTGTTTTTT
CAGRSGTENTGELFF
>.|few|TRBJ1-2|TRBV12-3/TRBV12-4
TGTGCCAGCACAGATACTCACTATGGCTACACCTTC
CASTDTHYGYTF
>TRBD1|.|TRBJ2-5|TRBV7-7
TGTGCCAGCAGCTTAATCCCCCGTGACAGGGTTCCACAAGAGACCCAGTACTTC
CASSLIPRDRVPQETQYF
>TRBD2|many|TRBJ2-3|TRBV7-9
TGTGCCAGCAGCTTAACACTAGCGGACACAGATACGCAGTATTTT
CASSLTLADTDTQYF
>TRBD1|few|TRBJ2-7|TRBV28
TGTACCAGCAGTTTAAAAGTCGGGGACAGAGAGTACGAGCAGTACTTC
CTSSLKVGDREYEQYF
>TRBD2|.|TRBJ2-7|TRBV13
TGTGCCAGCAGCCCGGGACTAGCTTACCACGAGCAGTACTTC
CASSPGLAYHEQYF
>TRBD2|few|TRBJ2-4|TRBV5-6
TGTGCCAGCAGCTTAGCGGGGCTAGCCAAAAACATTCAGTACTTC
CASSLAGLAKNIQYF
>.|few|TRBJ1-1|TRBV24-1
TGTGCCACCCAGATTGGGCAGAACACTGAAGCTTTCTTT
CATQIGQNTEAFF
>.|.|TRBJ2-3|TRBV18
TGTGCCAGCTCACCGGGCGACAGGATCACAGATACGCTGTATTTT
CASSPGDRITDTLYF
>.|.|TRBJ2-7|TRBV25-1
TGTGCCAGCACGGGCGTAGACAGACCCTACGAGCAGTACTTC
CASTGVDRPYEQYF
>TRBD2|.|TRBJ2-5|TRBV27
TGTGCCAGCAGCCCTACTCGGACTAGCGGCTACCAAGAGACCCAGTACTTC
CASSPTRTSGYQETQYF
>TRBD2|.|TRBJ2-1|TRBV12-3/TRBV12-4
TGTGCCAGCAGTTTTTTCCCTAGCGGCAATGAGCAGTTCTTC
CASSFFPSGNEQFF
>.|.|TRBJ2-5|TRBV9
TGTGCCAGCAGCGTAGGAGACGGTCTAGAGACCCAGTACTTC
CASSVGDGLETQYF
>TRBD2|.|TRBJ2-3|TRBV6-1
TGTGCCAGTTACAAAGTGCTAGCGGGGATCACAGATACGCAGTATTTT
CASYKVLAGITDTQYF
>.|many|TRBJ2-3|TRBV7-6
TGTGCCAGCAGCTTAGAGACAGGAGATACGCAGTATTTT
CASSLETGDTQYF
>.|.|TRBJ2-3|TRBV2
TGTGCCAGCAGCGACTCTGTTCCGGGACTTACGCAGTATTTT
CASSDSVPGLTQYF
>.|few|TRBJ2-7|TRBV4-3
TGCGCCAGCAGCCAAGAAGGCAGCCCGCTCTACGAGCAGTACTTC
CASSQEGSPLYEQYF
>TRBD2|few|TRBJ2-3|TRBV7-8
TGTGCCAGCAATAGGGGACTAGCCCAAACAGATACGCAGTATTTT
CASNRGLAQTDTQYF
>.|.|TRBJ1-2|TRBV6-1
TGTGCCAGCAGAGCCCCCACCGGGACTAACTATGGCTACACCTTC
CASRAPTGTNYGYTF
>TRBD1|many|TRBJ2-7|TRBV20-1
TGCAGTGCTGGACAGGGGGCGCACGAGCAGTACTTC
CSAGQGAHEQYF
>TRBD1|.|TRBJ1-3|TRBV9
TGTGCCAGCAGCGGAGGAGACAGGGGCTTTGGAAACACCATATATTTT
CASSGGDRGFGNTIYF
>.|few|TRBJ1-2|TRBV2
TGTGCCAGCAGTCTGAGCTATGGCTACACCTTC
CASSLSYGYTF
>TRBD2|few|TRBJ2-1|TRBV24-1
TGTGCCACCAGTGATTTCGCTCTAGCGGGAGGCAATGAGCAGTTCTTC
CATSDFALAGGNEQFF
>.|many|TRBJ1-5|TRBV27
TGTGCCAGCAGTTTAGGAAACAATCAGCCCCAGCATTTT
CASSLGNNQPQHF
>TRBD1|few|TRBJ2-2|TRBV24-1
TGTGCCACCAGTGATTTGGCCACAGGGGAGAACACCGGGGAGCTGTTTTTT
CATSDLATGENTGELFF
>.|many|TRBJ1-1|TRBV19
TGTGCCAGTAGTATAACAGGGTTTACGAACACTGAAGCTTTCTTT
CASSITGFTNTEAFF
>.|many|TRBJ2-7|TRBV27
TGTGCCAGCAGTTTATCAGGGACCACCTACGAGCAGTACTTC
CASSLSGTTYEQYF
>TRBD2|.|TRBJ2-3|TRBV9
TGTGCCAGCAGCGCGAGCGGGAGCCAGAGCACAGATACGCAGTATTTT
CASSASGSQSTDTQYF
>.|.|TRBJ2-4|TRBV4-3
TGCGCCAGCGGCCAGTTTGCCAAAAACATTCAGTACTTC
CASGQFAKNIQYF
>.|.|TRBJ1-2|TRBV12-3/TRBV12-4
TGTGCCAGCAGTTTTCCCTACAGGTCCTACGGGGCTAACTATGGCTACACCTTC
CASSFPYRSYGANYGYTF
>TRBD1|.|TRBJ1-4|TRBV3-1
TGTGCCAGCAGCCGATCCGGGACAGGGGTGCCTAAACTGTTTTTT
CASSRSGTGVPKLFF
>.|few|TRBJ2-5|TRBV7-8
TGTGCCAGCAGCTCCTCCGGAGAGACCCAGTACTTC
CASSSSGETQYF
>.|many|TRBJ2-3|TRBV7-2
TGTGCCAGCAGCTCGGCCCTGGGATATACGCAGTATTTT
CASSSALGYTQYF
>.|.|TRBJ1-5|TRBV15
TGTGCCACCAGCAGAGATCGCGGGCTGTGTCAGCCCCAGCATTTT
CATSRDRGLCQPQHF
>.|.|TRBJ1-2|TRBV7-9
TGTGCCAGCAGCTTTCACAGGGATAATTATGGCTACACCTTC
CASSFHRDNYGYTF
>.|few|TRBJ2-2|TRBV27
TGTGCCAGCAGTTTATCTCCGGGGGCGGTCACCGGGGAGCTGTTTTTT
CASSLSPGAVTGELFF